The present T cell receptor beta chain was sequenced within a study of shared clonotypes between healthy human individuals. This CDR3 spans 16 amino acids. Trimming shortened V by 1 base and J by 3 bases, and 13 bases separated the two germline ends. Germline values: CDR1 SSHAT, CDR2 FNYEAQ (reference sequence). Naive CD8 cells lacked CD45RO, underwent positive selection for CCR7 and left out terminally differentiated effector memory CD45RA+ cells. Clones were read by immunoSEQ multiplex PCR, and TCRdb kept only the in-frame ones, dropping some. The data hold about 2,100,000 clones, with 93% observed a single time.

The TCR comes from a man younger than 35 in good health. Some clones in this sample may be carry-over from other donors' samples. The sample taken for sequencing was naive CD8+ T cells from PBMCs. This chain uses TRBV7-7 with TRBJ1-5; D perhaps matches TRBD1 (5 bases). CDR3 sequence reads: CASSLGRRGLNQPQHF. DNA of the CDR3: TGTGCCAGCAGCTTAGGCCGTAGGGGCCTCAATCAGCCCCAGCATTTT.